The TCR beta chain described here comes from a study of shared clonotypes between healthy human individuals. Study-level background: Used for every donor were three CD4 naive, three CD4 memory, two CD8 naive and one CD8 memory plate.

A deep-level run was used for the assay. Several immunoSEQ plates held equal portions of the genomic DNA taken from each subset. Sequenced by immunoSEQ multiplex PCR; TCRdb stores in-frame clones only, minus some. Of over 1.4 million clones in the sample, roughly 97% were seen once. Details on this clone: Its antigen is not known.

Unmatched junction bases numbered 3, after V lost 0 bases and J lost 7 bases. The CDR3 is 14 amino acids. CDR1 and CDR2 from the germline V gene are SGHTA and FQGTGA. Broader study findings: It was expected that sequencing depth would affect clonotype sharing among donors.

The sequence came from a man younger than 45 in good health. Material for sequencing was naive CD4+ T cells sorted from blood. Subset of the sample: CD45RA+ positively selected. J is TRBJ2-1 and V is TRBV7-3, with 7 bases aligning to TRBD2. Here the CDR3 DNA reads TGTGCCAGCAGCTTAACTGCTAGCGGTAATGAGCAGTTCTTC. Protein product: CASSLTASGNEQFF.